A selection of T cell receptor beta chains follows, all from one sample in a study of blood T cell repertoires in COVID-19. Generated by immunoSEQ multiplex PCR, the TCRdb table keeps only in-frame clones and is missing some. The sample lists about 210,000 clones, about 87% seen once, with over 1.5% in the top ten. Source material: peripheral blood. The receptors derive from a man between 65 and 85 years old with acute or convalescent COVID-19. The CDR3 runs from the conserved cysteine through the conserved F or W. The order of the fields is clone size, J gene, V gene, D gene, CDR3 protein, CDR3 DNA. A D gene is named only where the DNA matches it firmly. Clone size is given for some rows only: seen once, a few or many times, or a class if the clone is expanded.

.	TRBJ1-2	TRBV12-3/TRBV12-4	.	CASSSRSYGYTF	TGTGCCAGCAGCTCCCGGTCGTATGGCTACACCTTC
.	TRBJ1-1	TRBV6-5	TRBD1	CASSSEGQGEAFF	TGTGCCAGCAGTTCCGAGGGACAGGGAGAAGCTTTCTTT
.	TRBJ2-1	TRBV7-9	TRBD2	CASSLGTSGNEQFF	TGTGCCAGCAGCTTGGGGACTAGCGGAAATGAGCAGTTCTTC
.	TRBJ1-5	TRBV23-1	.	CASEGALYNQPQHF	TGCGCCAGCGAAGGGGCTTTGTACAATCAGCCCCAGCATTTT
few	TRBJ2-1	TRBV10-3	TRBD1	CAIGTVQHNEQFF	TGTGCCATCGGGACAGTTCAGCACAATGAGCAGTTCTTC
.	TRBJ1-2	TRBV7-2	.	CASSFSGSSNYGYTF	TGTGCCAGCAGCTTCTCAGGGTCCTCTAACTATGGCTACACCTTC
.	TRBJ2-2	TRBV27	TRBD1	CASSSLIRQGTGGELFF	TGTGCCAGCAGTTCCCTAATAAGACAGGGGACCGGCGGGGAGCTGTTTTTT
.	TRBJ2-1	TRBV15	.	CATSRDFNLAEQFF	TGTGCCACCAGCAGAGACTTTAACCTAGCGGAGCAGTTCTTC
.	TRBJ2-3	TRBV2	.	CASSDRNRFSDTQYF	TGTGCCAGCAGTGATCGGAACAGGTTTTCGGATACGCAGTATTTT
.	TRBJ2-7	TRBV3-1/TRBV3-2	TRBD2	CASSQAGTSEQYF	TGTGCCAGCAGCCAGGCCGGGACTAGCGAGCAGTACTTC
.	TRBJ1-1	TRBV5-6	TRBD1	CASSFWGTGALNTEAFF	TGTGCCAGCAGCTTTTGGGGTACAGGGGCCCTGAACACTGAAGCTTTCTTT
.	TRBJ1-1	TRBV12-3/TRBV12-4	.	CASCGTWAFF	TGTGCCAGCTGCGGAACCTGGGCTTTCTTT
.	TRBJ2-7	TRBV5-1	TRBD1	CASSLNRGAYEQYF	TGCGCCAGCAGCTTGAACAGGGGAGCCTACGAGCAGTACTTC
.	TRBJ2-3	TRBV5-1	.	CASSFRGAGTDTQYF	TGCGCCAGCAGCTTTCGGGGGGCTGGCACAGATACGCAGTATTTT
.	TRBJ1-2	TRBV14	.	CASSQTGGIAGYTF	TGTGCCAGCAGTCAAACCGGGGGGATCGCCGGCTACACCTTC
.	TRBJ1-3	TRBV10-3	.	CAISAREEGGNTIYF	TGTGCCATCAGTGCCAGGGAGGAGGGTGGAAACACCATATATTTT
few	TRBJ1-3	TRBV9	.	CASSPEPQGSGNTIYF	TGTGCCAGCAGCCCCGAACCACAGGGATCTGGAAACACCATATATTTT
.	TRBJ1-1	TRBV27	TRBD1	CASSMNRGNTEAFF	TGTGCCAGCAGTATGAACAGGGGGAACACTGAAGCTTTCTTT
few	TRBJ2-2	TRBV4-2	.	CASSQDSQPGELFF	TGTGCCAGCAGCCAAGATTCACAACCCGGGGAGCTGTTTTTT
.	TRBJ1-4	TRBV4-2	.	CASSQDVGGEKLFF	TGTGCCAGCAGCCAAGACGTCGGGGGTGAAAAACTGTTTTTT
.	TRBJ1-2	TRBV6-5	TRBD1	CASSYSDRGPGGYTF	TGTGCCAGCAGTTACTCGGACAGGGGGCCGGGGGGCTACACCTTC
.	TRBJ1-1	TRBV4-1	.	CASSQEQAARGTEAFF	TGCGCCAGCAGCCAAGAACAGGCGGCCCGTGGCACTGAAGCTTTCTTT
.	TRBJ1-5	TRBV6-2/TRBV6-3	.	CASSSSWRDQPQHF	TGTGCCAGCAGTTCCTCTTGGAGGGACCAGCCCCAGCATTTT
once	TRBJ2-1	TRBV5-5	TRBD2	CASSLQREIWDEQFF	TGTGCCAGCAGCTTGCAGCGGGAGATTTGGGATGAGCAGTTCTTC
once	TRBJ1-2	TRBV18	.	CASSPDDGRGGGYTF	TGTGCCAGCTCACCAGATGACGGCAGGGGCGGCGGCTACACCTTC
few	TRBJ2-2	TRBV11-3	.	CASSPSDRNTGELFF	TGTGCCAGCAGCCCCAGCGATCGGAACACCGGGGAGCTGTTTTTT
.	TRBJ2-1	TRBV19	.	CASSRSGGYNEQFF	TGTGCCAGTAGTAGGAGTGGCGGATACAATGAGCAGTTCTTC
.	TRBJ2-3	TRBV28	TRBD2	CASSSPGTSRNTQYF	TGTGCCAGCAGTTCCCCCGGGACTAGCAGGAATACGCAGTATTTT
.	TRBJ1-4	TRBV2	TRBD1	CASSDRTGEEKLFF	TGTGCCAGCAGTGATCGAACAGGGGAGGAAAAACTGTTTTTT
.	TRBJ2-7	TRBV10-1	TRBD1	CASSQILDRQVDYEQYF	TGCGCCAGCAGTCAGATACTGGACAGGCAAGTAGACTACGAGCAGTACTTC
.	TRBJ1-1	TRBV10-3	.	CAISPGGTEAFF	TGTGCCATCAGTCCGGGGGGGACTGAAGCTTTCTTT
once	TRBJ2-7	TRBV6-2/TRBV6-3	TRBD2	CASSYESLAGVWEQYF	TGTGCCAGCAGTTACGAGAGCCTAGCGGGAGTGTGGGAGCAGTACTTC
.	TRBJ1-2	TRBV19	TRBD1	CASNTGDFGDYGYTF	TGTGCCAGTAATACAGGGGATTTTGGTGACTATGGCTACACCTTC
.	TRBJ2-1	TRBV19	TRBD2	CASSIGGLAGLFQFF	TGTGCCAGTAGTATAGGCGGGCTAGCGGGTCTCTTTCAGTTCTTC
.	TRBJ1-4	TRBV4-2	.	CASSQVGYRATHEKLFF	TGTGCCAGCAGCCAAGTCGGCTACAGGGCTACCCATGAAAAACTGTTTTTT
.	TRBJ2-1	TRBV27	.	CASSFLRENEQFF	TGTGCCAGCAGTTTTTTAAGGGAGAATGAGCAGTTCTTC
.	TRBJ2-3	TRBV24-1	TRBD1	CATSDTGQGGDTQYF	TGTGCCACCAGTGATACCGGACAGGGGGGTGATACGCAGTATTTT
.	TRBJ1-6	TRBV4-3	.	CASSQDRVSSSPLHF	TGCGCCAGCAGCCAAGACAGGGTGTCGAGCTCACCCCTCCACTTT
.	TRBJ2-1	TRBV5-4	TRBD2	CASSLTSGSYNEQFF	TGTGCCAGCAGTCTGACTAGCGGATCCTACAATGAGCAGTTCTTC
.	TRBJ2-1	TRBV5-1	TRBD1	CASSLNRGLDNEQFF	TGCGCCAGCAGCTTAAACAGGGGGCTGGACAATGAGCAGTTCTTC
.	TRBJ1-1	TRBV30	TRBD1	CAWSGLAGGMNTEAFF	TGTGCCTGGAGCGGCTTGGCAGGGGGAATGAACACTGAAGCTTTCTTT
.	TRBJ2-5	TRBV6-5	.	CASSYSGGAVETQYF	TGTGCCAGCAGTTACTCTGGGGGGGCCGTCGAGACCCAGTACTTC
.	TRBJ2-2	TRBV15	.	CATSRGGPGELFF	TGTGCCACCAGCAGAGGGGGCCCCGGGGAGCTGTTTTTT
.	TRBJ2-1	TRBV19	.	CASSIIGGNLYNEQFF	TGTGCCAGTAGTATTATTGGCGGGAACCTTTACAATGAGCAGTTCTTC
.	TRBJ1-1	TRBV7-9	TRBD1	CASSSSGGPMNTEAFF	TGTGCCAGCAGCTCCTCAGGGGGGCCAATGAACACTGAAGCTTTCTTT
.	TRBJ2-1	TRBV5-4	TRBD2	CASSLGTSGYYNEQFF	TGTGCCAGCAGCTTGGGGACTAGCGGATACTACAATGAGCAGTTCTTC
.	TRBJ1-2	TRBV7-3	.	CASSLDGRGYTF	TGTGCCAGCAGCCTAGATGGCCGAGGCTACACCTTC
.	TRBJ2-1	TRBV5-1	.	CASSETSGRINEQFF	TGCGCCAGCAGCGAGACTAGTGGGCGAATAAATGAGCAGTTCTTC
.	TRBJ1-6	TRBV27	.	CASSLSPGPLHF	TGTGCCAGCAGTTTATCTCCGGGACCCCTCCACTTT
.	TRBJ2-3	TRBV3-1/TRBV3-2	.	CASSPNPSDTQYF	TGTGCCAGCAGCCCTAACCCTTCGGATACGCAGTATTTT
.	TRBJ2-1	TRBV19	TRBD2	CASRDLAGGYNEQFF	TGTGCCAGTAGGGATCTAGCGGGAGGTTACAATGAGCAGTTCTTC